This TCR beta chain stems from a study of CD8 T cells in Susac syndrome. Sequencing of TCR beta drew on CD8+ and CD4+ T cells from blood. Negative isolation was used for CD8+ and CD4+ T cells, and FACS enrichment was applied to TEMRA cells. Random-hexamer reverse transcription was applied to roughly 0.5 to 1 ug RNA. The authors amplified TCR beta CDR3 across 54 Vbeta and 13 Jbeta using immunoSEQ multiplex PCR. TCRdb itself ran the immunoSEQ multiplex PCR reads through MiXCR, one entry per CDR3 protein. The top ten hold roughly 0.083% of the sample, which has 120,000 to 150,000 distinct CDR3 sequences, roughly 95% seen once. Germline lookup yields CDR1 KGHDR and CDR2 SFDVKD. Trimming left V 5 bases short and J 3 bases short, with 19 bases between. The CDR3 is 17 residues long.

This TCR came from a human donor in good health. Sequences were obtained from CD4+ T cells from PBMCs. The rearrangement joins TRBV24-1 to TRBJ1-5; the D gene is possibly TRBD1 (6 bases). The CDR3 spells CATSGVRDKDHNQPQHF. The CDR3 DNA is TGTGCCACCAGTGGCGTCCGGGACAAGGACCACAATCAGCCCCAGCATTTT.